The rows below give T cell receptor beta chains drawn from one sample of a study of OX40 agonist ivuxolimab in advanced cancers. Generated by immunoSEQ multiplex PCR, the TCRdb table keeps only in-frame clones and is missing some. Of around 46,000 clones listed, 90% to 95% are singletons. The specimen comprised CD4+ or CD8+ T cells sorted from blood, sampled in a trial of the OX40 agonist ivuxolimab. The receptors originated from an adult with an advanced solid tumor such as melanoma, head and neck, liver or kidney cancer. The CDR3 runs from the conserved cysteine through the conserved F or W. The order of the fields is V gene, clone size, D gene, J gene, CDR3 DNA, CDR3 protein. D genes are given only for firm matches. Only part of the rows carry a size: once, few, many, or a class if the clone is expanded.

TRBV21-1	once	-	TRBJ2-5	TGTGCCAGCAGCTTACTCCACTCCCTTAAGGGGATTCAAGAGACCCAGTACTTC	CASSLLHSLKGIQETQYF
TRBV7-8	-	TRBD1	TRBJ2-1	TGTGCCAGCAGCTTAGAGGCGGCAGGGGGTGATGAGCAGTTCTTC	CASSLEAAGGDEQFF
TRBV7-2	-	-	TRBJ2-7	TGTGCCAGCAGCTTACACGGGAGCTCCTACGAGCAGTACTTC	CASSLHGSSYEQYF
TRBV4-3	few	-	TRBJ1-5	TGCGCCAGCAGCCAAGACTCGGATCAGCCCCAGCATTTT	CASSQDSDQPQHF
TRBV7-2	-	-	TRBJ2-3	TGTGCCAGCAGCTTAGGGGTGGATACGCAGTATTTT	CASSLGVDTQYF
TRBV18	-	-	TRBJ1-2	TGTGCCAGCTCACCCCCGGGGACTATTTATGGCTACACCTTC	CASSPPGTIYGYTF
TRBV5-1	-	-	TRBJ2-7	TGCGCCAGCAGCGACGCAGGGGCCTACGAGCAGTACTTC	CASSDAGAYEQYF
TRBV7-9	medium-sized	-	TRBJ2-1	TGTGCCAGCAGGAGGGCAGGTGAGCAGTTCTTC	CASRRAGEQFF
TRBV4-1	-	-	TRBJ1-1	TGCGCCAGCAGCCAAGTATCCTGGCTAGACGGTGAAGCTTTCTTT	CASSQVSWLDGEAFF
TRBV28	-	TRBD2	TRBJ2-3	TGTGCCAGCAGTTCTTTGCGATTGCTAGCGGGAGGGGCAGATACGCAGTATTTT	CASSSLRLLAGGADTQYF